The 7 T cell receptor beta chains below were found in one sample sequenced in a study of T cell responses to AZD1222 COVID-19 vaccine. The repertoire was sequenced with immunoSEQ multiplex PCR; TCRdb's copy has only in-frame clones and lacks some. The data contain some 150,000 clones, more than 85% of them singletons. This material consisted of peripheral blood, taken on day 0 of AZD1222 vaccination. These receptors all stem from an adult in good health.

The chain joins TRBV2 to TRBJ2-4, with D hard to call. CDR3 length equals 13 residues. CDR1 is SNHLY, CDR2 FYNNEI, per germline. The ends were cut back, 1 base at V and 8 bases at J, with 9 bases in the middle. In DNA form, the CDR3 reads TGTGCCAGCAGTGAAGAGGGTTCGCACATTCAGTACTTC. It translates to CASSEEGSHIQYF.

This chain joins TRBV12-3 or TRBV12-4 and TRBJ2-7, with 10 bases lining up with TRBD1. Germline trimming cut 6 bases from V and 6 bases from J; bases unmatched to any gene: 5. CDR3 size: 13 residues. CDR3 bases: TGTGCCAGCAGCATTGGACAGGGGGGCGAGCAGTACTTC. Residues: CASSIGQGGEQYF.

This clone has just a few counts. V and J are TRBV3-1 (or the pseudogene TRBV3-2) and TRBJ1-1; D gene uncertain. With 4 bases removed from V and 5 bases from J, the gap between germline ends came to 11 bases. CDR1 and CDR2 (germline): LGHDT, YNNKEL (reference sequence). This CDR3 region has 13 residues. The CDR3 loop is CASSPIHGTEAFF. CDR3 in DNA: TGTGCCAGCAGCCCTATCCACGGGACTGAAGCTTTCTTT.

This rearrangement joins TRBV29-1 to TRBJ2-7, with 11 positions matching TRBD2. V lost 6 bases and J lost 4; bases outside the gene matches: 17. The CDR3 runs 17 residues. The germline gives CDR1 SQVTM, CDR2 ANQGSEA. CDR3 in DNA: TGCAGCGTCGGGACAGGATTGACTAGCGGGAAGCCGTACGAGCAGTACTTC. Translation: CSVGTGLTSGKPYEQYF.

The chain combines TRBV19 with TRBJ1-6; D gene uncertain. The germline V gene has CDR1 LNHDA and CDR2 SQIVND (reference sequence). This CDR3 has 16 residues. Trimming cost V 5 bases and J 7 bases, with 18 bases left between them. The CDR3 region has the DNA TGTGCCAGTAGTTGGAGAGCGGGGAGCAAAAATTCACCCCTCCACTTT. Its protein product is CASSWRAGSKNSPLHF.

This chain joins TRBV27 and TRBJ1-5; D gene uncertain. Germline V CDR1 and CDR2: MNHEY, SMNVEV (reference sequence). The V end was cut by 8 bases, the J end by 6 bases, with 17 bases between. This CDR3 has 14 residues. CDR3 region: CASPNGGFGQPQHF. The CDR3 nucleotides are TGTGCCAGCCCGAATGGAGGGTTCGGTCAGCCCCAGCATTTT.

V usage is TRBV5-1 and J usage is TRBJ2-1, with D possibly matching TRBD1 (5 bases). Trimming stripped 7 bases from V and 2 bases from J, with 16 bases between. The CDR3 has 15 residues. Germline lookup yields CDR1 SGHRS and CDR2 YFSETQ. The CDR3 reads CASSDTRAPYNEQFF. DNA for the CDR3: TGCGCCAGCTCGGACACCCGGGCCCCCTACAATGAGCAGTTCTTC.